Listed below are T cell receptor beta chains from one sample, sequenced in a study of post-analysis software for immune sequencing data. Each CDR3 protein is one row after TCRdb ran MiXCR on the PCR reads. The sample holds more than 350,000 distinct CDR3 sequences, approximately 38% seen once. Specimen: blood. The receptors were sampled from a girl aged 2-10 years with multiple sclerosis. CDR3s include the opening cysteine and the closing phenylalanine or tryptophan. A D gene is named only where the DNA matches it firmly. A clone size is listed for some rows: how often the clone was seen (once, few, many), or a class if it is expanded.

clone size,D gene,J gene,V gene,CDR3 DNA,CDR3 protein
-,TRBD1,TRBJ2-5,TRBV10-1,TGCGCCAGCTCAGGGGGCTTGAGTCAAGAGACCCAGTACTTC,CASSGGLSQETQYF
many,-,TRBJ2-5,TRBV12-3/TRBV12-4,TGTGCCAGCAGAGTAGGGGAGACCCAGTACTTC,CASRVGETQYF
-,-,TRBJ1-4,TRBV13,TGTGCCAGCAGCTTAGAAAGAGCAACTAATGAAAAACTGTTTTTT,CASSLERATNEKLFF
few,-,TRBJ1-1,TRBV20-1,TGCAGTGCTTCAGGGTACGGCACTGAAGCTTTCTTT,CSASGYGTEAFF
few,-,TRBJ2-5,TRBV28,TGTGCCAGCAGTTTTCCGACGTACACAGGGAGAGAGACCCAGTACTTC,CASSFPTYTGRETQYF
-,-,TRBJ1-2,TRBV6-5,TGTGCCACCTACGACCTAAGGACACCTCTCCTCTATGGCTACACCTTC,CATYDLRTPLLYGYTF
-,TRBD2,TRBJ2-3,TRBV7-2,TGTGCCAGCAGCTTACCTAGCGGGAGGACAGATACGCAGTATTTT,CASSLPSGRTDTQYF
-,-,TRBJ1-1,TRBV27,TGTGCCAGCAGTTTACGGGGTATGAACACTGAAGCTTTCTTT,CASSLRGMNTEAFF
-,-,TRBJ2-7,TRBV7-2,TGTGCCAGCAGCCCCTATGTAGGCGAGCAGTACTTC,CASSPYVGEQYF
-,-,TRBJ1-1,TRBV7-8,TGTGCCAGCAGCGCCACAGGGCCCCCTGAAGCTTTCTTT,CASSATGPPEAFF
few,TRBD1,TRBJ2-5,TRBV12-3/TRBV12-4,TGTGCCAGCAGTTTACTCGGACAGGCTGGAGAGACCCAGTACTTC,CASSLLGQAGETQYF
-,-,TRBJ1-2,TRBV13,TGTGCCAGCAGCTTGGGGAGGGGAAGGACCTATGGCTACACCTTC,CASSLGRGRTYGYTF
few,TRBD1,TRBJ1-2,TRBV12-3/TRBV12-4,TGTGCCAGCAGGGCGAGACAGGGGGCTGAGGGCTATGGCTACACCTTC,CASRARQGAEGYGYTF
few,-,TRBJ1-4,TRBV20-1,TGCAGTGCCCTGGGCAACGTCGATAGACTGTTTTTT,CSALGNVDRLFF
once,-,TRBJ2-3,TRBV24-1,TGTGCCACCAGTGATTTTAGGATTAGCACAGATACGCAGTATTTT,CATSDFRISTDTQYF
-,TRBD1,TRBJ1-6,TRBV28,TGTGCCAGCAGTCCATGGGAACAGGGGATCATTTCACCCCTCCACTTT,CASSPWEQGIISPLHF
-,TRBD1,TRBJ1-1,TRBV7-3,TGTGCCAGCAGCTTAACGGGAGGGACAGGGCTGAACACTGAAGCTTTCTTT,CASSLTGGTGLNTEAFF
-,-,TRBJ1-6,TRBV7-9,TGTGCCAGCAGCACGCACGACAGGAGGGGGGCGGGATCACCCCTCCACTTT,CASSTHDRRGAGSPLHF
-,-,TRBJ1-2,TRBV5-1,TGCGCCAGCAGTCCAGCTGGGGCCTCTATTTATGGCTACACCTTC,CASSPAGASIYGYTF
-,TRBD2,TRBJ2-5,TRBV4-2,TGTGCCAGCAGCCAAGGGGGACTAGCGGGGGGGCCTAATCAAGAGACCCAGTACTTC,CASSQGGLAGGPNQETQYF
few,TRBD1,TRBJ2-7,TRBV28,TGTGCCAGCAGTTTACAGGGGGTACCGTCCTTCTACGAGCAGTACTTC,CASSLQGVPSFYEQYF
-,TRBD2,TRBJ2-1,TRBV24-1,TGTGCCACCAGTGTGGAAGCGGGGGCCAATGAGCAGTTCTTC,CATSVEAGANEQFF
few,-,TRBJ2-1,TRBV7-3,TGTGCCAGCAGCTTACGTCGGGGCTCCTACAATGAGCAGTTCTTC,CASSLRRGSYNEQFF
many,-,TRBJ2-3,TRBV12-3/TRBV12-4,TGTGCCAGCAGTGACACAGGGAGCGGGCACACAGATACGCAGTATTTT,CASSDTGSGHTDTQYF
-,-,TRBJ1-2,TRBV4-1,TGCGCCAGCAGCACTTACCGTAGGGAGGGAGGATCAAACGGCTACACCTTC,CASSTYRREGGSNGYTF
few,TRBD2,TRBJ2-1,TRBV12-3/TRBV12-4,TGTGCCAACCTAAGACTAGCGGGAGAGTTTTACAATGAGCAGTTCTTC,CANLRLAGEFYNEQFF
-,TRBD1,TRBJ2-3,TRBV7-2,TGTGCCAGCACCCAACAGGGGGCGGGTTATCTAAATACGCAGTATTTT,CASTQQGAGYLNTQYF
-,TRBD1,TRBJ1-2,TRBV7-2,TGTGCCAGCAGCTTATCAGGGGGTGCCTATGGCTACACCTTC,CASSLSGGAYGYTF
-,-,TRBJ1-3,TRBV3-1,TGTGCCAGCAGCCAAGACAGGGTTTCTGGAAACACCATATATTTT,CASSQDRVSGNTIYF
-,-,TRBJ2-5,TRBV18,TGTGCCAGCTCACCTAGCGAGTTGAAGGGATGGTGGCAGTACTTC,CASSPSELKGWWQYF
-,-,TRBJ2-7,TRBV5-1,TGCGCCAGCAGCTACCCAGACTCCTACGAGCAGTACTTC,CASSYPDSYEQYF
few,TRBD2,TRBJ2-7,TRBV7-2,TGTGCCAGCGGCTTAGGTCGCGGGGGAGGCCCCTACGAGCAGTACTTC,CASGLGRGGGPYEQYF
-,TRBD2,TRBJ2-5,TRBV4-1,TGCGCCAGCAGCCCGGGACTAGCGGGAACCCACCGGGAGACCCAGTACTTC,CASSPGLAGTHRETQYF
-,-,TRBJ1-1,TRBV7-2,TGTGCCAGCAGCTTACTGGCACCACCCAGGCACACTGAAGCTTTCTTT,CASSLLAPPRHTEAFF
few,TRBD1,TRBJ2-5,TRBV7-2,TGTGCCAGCAGCTTATTGAACGTGGACAGGGCCTACCAAGAGACCCAGTACTTC,CASSLLNVDRAYQETQYF
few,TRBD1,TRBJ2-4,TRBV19,TGTGCCAGTAGTCCGGGACAGGGAAACATTCAGTACTTC,CASSPGQGNIQYF
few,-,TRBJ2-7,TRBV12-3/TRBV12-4,TGTGCCAGCAGTTTAGGGCCGGGCCCCTACGAGCAGTACTTC,CASSLGPGPYEQYF
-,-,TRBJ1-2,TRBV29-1,TGCAGCGTTGAAGATTATTGGGGCGGCTACACCTTC,CSVEDYWGGYTF
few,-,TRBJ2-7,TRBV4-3,TGCGCCAGCAGCCAAGGGTACGGGAGTATCTCCTACGAGCAGTACTTC,CASSQGYGSISYEQYF
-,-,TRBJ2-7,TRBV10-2,TGCGCCAGCAGTGAGTCGATGGCGGAAAAAGGGTTCAACGAGCAGTACTTC,CASSESMAEKGFNEQYF
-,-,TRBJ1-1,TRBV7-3,TGTGCCAGCAGCTCCGCCGGTGGGGGCGCTGAAGCTTTCTTT,CASSSAGGGAEAFF
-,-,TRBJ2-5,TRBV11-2,TGTGCCAGCAGCCCGTCTAGGGGTTGGGAGACCCAGTACTTC,CASSPSRGWETQYF
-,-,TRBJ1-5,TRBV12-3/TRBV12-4,TGTGCCAGCAGGGCAAACAGACAGCAGTATAGCAATCAGCCCCAGCATTTT,CASRANRQQYSNQPQHF
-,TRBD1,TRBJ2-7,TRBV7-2,TGTGCCAGCAGCTTAAAGACAGGGGGTTTTTTCGAGCAGTACTTC,CASSLKTGGFFEQYF
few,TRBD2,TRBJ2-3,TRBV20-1,TGCAGTGCGGTACTAGCGGGGGGTTATGATACGCAGTATTTT,CSAVLAGGYDTQYF
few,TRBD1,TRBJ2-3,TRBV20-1,TGCAGTGCTAGAGATAGGGGACAGGGCCACACAGATACGCAGTATTTT,CSARDRGQGHTDTQYF
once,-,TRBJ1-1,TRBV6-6,TGTGCCAGCATTTTGACTATCATGAACACTGAAGCTTTCTTT,CASILTIMNTEAFF
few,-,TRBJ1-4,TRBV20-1,TGCAGTGCTAGAGGTTCGCAGGGTGAAAAACTGTTTTTT,CSARGSQGEKLFF
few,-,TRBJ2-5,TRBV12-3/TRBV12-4,TGTGCCAGCACCCTAGGACCCCAGCAGTACTTC,CASTLGPQQYF